Below are 21 T cell receptor beta chains sequenced from a single sample in a study of cytomegalovirus exposure and HLA in healthy donors. 60 Vbeta and 13 Jbeta primers were used in PCR. Clones were sequenced by immunoSEQ multiplex PCR, and TCRdb holds only the in-frame ones, with some missing. Seen here are 180,000 or so clones, roughly 85% observed once, and the top ten hold over 13%. Sequencing was performed on PBMCs. These receptors all stem from a man between 50 and 59 years old in good health and CMV-seropositive.

A single count supports this clone. V gene TRBV9 combines with J gene TRBJ1-4; TRBD1 matches at 7 bases. The CDR3 runs 15 residues. The trim removed 5 bases at V and 5 bases at J, leaving 9 bases unmatched. Germline values: CDR1 SGDLS, CDR2 YYNGEE. CDR3 in amino acids: CASSPGQVSNEKLFF. The CDR3 DNA sequence: TGTGCCAGCAGTCCAGGACAGGTCTCAAATGAAAAACTGTTTTTT.

The rearrangement joins TRBV18 to TRBJ2-7, with TRBD2 as a possible D gene (5 bases). Trimming cost V 3 bases and J 3 bases, with 12 bases left between them. CDR1 KGHSH and CDR2 LQKENI come from the germline V gene. This CDR3 has 14 residues. Written as DNA, the CDR3 is TGTGCCAGCTCACCGCCCGGGATCCTCTACGAGCAGTACTTC. Protein sequence: CASSPPGILYEQYF.

A remark on this clone: The junction does not match germline at one end; this may be a read error. This sequence joins TRBV16 and TRBJ1-6; unclear D gene. This CDR3 comprises 17 residues. Germline V gene sequence: CDR1 KGHSY, CDR2 FQNENV. The CDR3 region has the DNA TGTGCCAGCAGCCAATCGATAGGAAGGAGCTATAATTCGCCCCTCCACTTT. Amino acid sequence: CASSQSIGRSYNSPLHF.

This chain joins TRBV27 and TRBJ1-6; D gene unclear. There are 16 residues in the CDR3. Trimming stripped 6 bases from V and 8 bases from J, with 20 bases between. Germline values: CDR1 MNHEY, CDR2 SMNVEV (reference sequence). The CDR3, as DNA: TGTGCCAGCAGGGGTATCGGTGAGAGGGCGCATTCACCCCTCCACTTT. This encodes CASRGIGERAHSPLHF.

The V gene is TRBV2, the J gene TRBJ2-5; 7 positions match TRBD2. V shed 8 bases and J 5 bases; nucleotides not matched to a gene: 8. The CDR3 contains 13 residues. Germline values: CDR1 SNHLY, CDR2 FYNNEI. CDR3 in amino acids: CASLERGGETQYF. CDR3 nucleotide sequence: TGTGCCAGCTTGGAGCGGGGTGGGGAGACCCAGTACTTC.

The chain uses TRBV15 and TRBJ1-3; 7 bases agree with TRBD1. V lost 6 bases, J lost 4 bases, and 6 bases stayed unmatched. CDR1 and CDR2 (germline): LNHNV, YYDKDF (reference sequence). The CDR3 covers 14 residues. CDR3 residues: CATRSTGKGNTIYF. CDR3 in DNA: TGTGCCACCAGATCGACAGGGAAGGGAAACACCATATATTTT. Drawing the rest from reference TRBV15 and TRBJ1-3, the complete variable domain is DAMVIQNPRYQVTQFGKPVTLSCSQTLNHNVMYWYQQKSSQAPKLLFHYYDKDFNNEADTPDNFQSRRPNTSFCFLDIRSPGLGDTAMYLCATRSTGKGNTIYFGEGSWLTVV.

The genes are TRBV5-1 and TRBJ2-7, with TRBD2 identical over 7 bases. The germline V gene has CDR1 SGHRS and CDR2 YFSETQ. The trim removed 0 bases at V and 4 bases at J, leaving 4 bases unmatched. This CDR3 is 14 amino acids long. CDR3: CASSLAAGSYEQYF. The CDR3 DNA sequence: TGCGCCAGCAGCTTGGCAGCGGGGTCATACGAGCAGTACTTC.

The rearrangement joins TRBV4-1 to TRBJ1-6; no reliable D call. CDR1 and CDR2 (germline): MGHRA, YSYEKL. The CDR3 runs 18 residues. V lost 1 base, J lost 0 bases, and 13 bases lay in between. CDR3 amino acids: CASSQAHGESSYNSPLHF. Here the CDR3 DNA reads TGCGCCAGCAGCCAAGCTCACGGAGAGAGCTCCTATAATTCACCCCTCCACTTT.

This sequence joins TRBV10-2 and TRBJ2-7, with 8 bases matching TRBD1. The CDR3 runs 15 residues. V was pared by 5 bases and J by 0 bases, with 6 bases of the junction left unmatched. From germline, CDR1 is WSHSY and CDR2 SAAADI. The CDR3 region has the DNA TGCGCCAGCAGTCGGACAGGGAAGAGCTCCTACGAGCAGTACGTC. It yields the protein CASSRTGKSSYEQYV.

The J gene is TRBJ1-2, the V gene TRBV11-1, with 7 bases fitting TRBD1. V lost 7 bases and J lost 5; bases outside the gene matches: 7. This CDR3 contains 13 residues. Germline V CDR1 and CDR2: SGHAT, FQDESV (reference sequence). The CDR3 region has the DNA TGTGCCAGCAACTTGGGACAGATATATGGCTACACCTTC. It yields the protein CASNLGQIYGYTF.

The CDR3 protein is CASSFGPSYEQYV. The CDR3 DNA reads as TGTGCCAGCAGTTTTGGGCCATCATACGAGCAGTACGTC. This sequence joins TRBV27 and TRBJ2-7; D is ambiguous. Trimming stripped 3 bases from V and 4 bases from J, with 10 bases between. Germline values: CDR1 MNHEY, CDR2 SMNVEV (reference sequence). CDR3 size: 13 residues.

The rearrangement joins TRBV25-1 to TRBJ1-2; 8 bases agree with TRBD1. The CDR3 length is 12 residues. Germline V gives CDR1 MGHDK, CDR2 SYGVNS. V shed 5 bases and J 6 bases; nucleotides not matched to a gene: 2. The CDR3 coding sequence is TGTGCCAGCAGTAGACAGGGGAATGGCTACACCTTC. Its translation: CASSRQGNGYTF.

This clone was recorded only once. This sequence joins TRBV15 and TRBJ2-3; a possible D gene is TRBD1 (6 bases). The V end lost 8 bases, the J end lost 4 bases, and 13 bases lay between the germline ends. The germline CDR1 and CDR2 sequences are LNHNV and YYDKDF (reference sequence). The CDR3 is 13 residues long. CDR3 nucleotide sequence: TGTGCCACCCGCGCAGGGGCAGCAGATACGCAGTATTTT. This translates into CATRAGAADTQYF.

This clone was seen more than once but under ten times. The rearrangement uses TRBV15 and TRBJ2-5, with a tentative D call TRBD1 (5 bases). The CDR3 runs to 12 residues. The V end lost 6 bases, the J end lost 2 bases, and 7 bases lay between the germline ends. Germline lookup yields CDR1 LNHNV and CDR2 YYDKDF (reference sequence). CDR3 region: CATRGLQETQYF. CDR3 nucleotides: TGTGCCACCAGGGGGCTTCAAGAGACCCAGTACTTC. The variable domain in full, with the rest retrieved from reference TRBV15 and TRBJ2-5, is DAMVIQNPRYQVTQFGKPVTLSCSQTLNHNVMYWYQQKSSQAPKLLFHYYDKDFNNEADTPDNFQSRRPNTSFCFLDIRSPGLGDTAMYLCATRGLQETQYFGPGTRLLVL.

This chain joins TRBV28 and TRBJ2-3; 11 bases are a match to TRBD2. The CDR3 runs to 15 residues. The junction had 1 base not matched to a gene; V was cut back by 2 bases and J by 3 bases. CDR1 is MDHEN and CDR2 is SYDVKM in the germline V gene. The CDR3 loop is CASSLGTSGTDTQYF. As DNA, the CDR3 is TGTGCCAGCAGTTTAGGGACTAGCGGAACAGATACGCAGTATTTT.

The CDR3 loop is CASSPSGTTDTQYF. The CDR3 DNA is TGTGCCAGCTCACCCTCCGGGACAACAGATACGCAGTATTTT. The V gene is TRBV18, the J gene TRBJ2-3; weak D call: TRBD1 (6 bases). This CDR3 has 14 amino acids. Looked up from germline, CDR1 is KGHSH and CDR2 is LQKENI. V lost 3 bases and J 3 bases, leaving 10 bases between the germline ends. The full variable domain, with the rest looked up from reference TRBV18 and TRBJ2-3, is NAGVMQNPRHLVRRRGQEARLRCSPMKGHSHVYWYRQLPEEGLKFMVYLQKENIIDESGMPKERFSAEFPKEGPSILRIQQVVRGDSAAYFCASSPSGTTDTQYFGPGTRLTVL.

The chain joins TRBV15 to TRBJ2-3; D not certain. Germline V gene sequence: CDR1 LNHNV, CDR2 YYDKDF (reference sequence). This CDR3 is 15 amino acids long. Trimming removed 2 bases at V and 6 bases at J, with 15 bases between. The CDR3 bases are TGTGCCACCAGCAGATCTTCGGTCCTCCCTGATACGCAGTATTTT. Its translation is CATSRSSVLPDTQYF.

This chain uses TRBV4-2 with TRBJ2-1; 8 nucleotides line up with TRBD1. With 4 bases clipped from V and 4 bases from J, the junction kept 9 bases outside the gene matches. Germline CDR1 reads LGHNA; CDR2 reads YNFKEQ. This CDR3 is 16 amino acids long. CDR3 bases: TGTGCCAGCAGCCTCGCCCTAGGACAGGGATACAATGAGCAGTTCTTC. Its protein is CASSLALGQGYNEQFF.

The CDR3 nucleotides are TGTGCCAGCAGTGAGACGGGGACAGGAGGCGGCTACACCTTC. Translation: CASSETGTGGGYTF. The chain is built from TRBV25-1 and TRBJ1-2; 8 nucleotides align to TRBD1. The length of the CDR3 is 14 residues. With V trimmed by 3 bases and J by 8 bases, 8 bases remained unmatched. Germline CDR1 and CDR2: MGHDK and SYGVNS.

This clone was seen more than once but under ten times. This chain links TRBV25-1 with TRBJ1-4, with 7 positions matching TRBD1. The CDR3 is made up of 15 amino acids. V shed 1 base, J shed 5 bases, and the junction held 4 bases outside the gene matches. Germline loops: CDR1 MGHDK, CDR2 SYGVNS. DNA of the CDR3: TGTGCCAGCAGTGAATCGGGACAGATAAATGAAAAACTGTTTTTT. Translating it yields CASSESGQINEKLFF.

This chain connects TRBV4-3 to TRBJ2-7; D gene unclear. Per germline, CDR1 LGHNA and CDR2 YSLEER. The CDR3 contains 13 residues. Trimming cost V 1 base and J 3 bases, with 7 bases left between them. The CDR3 region is CASSQVHGYEQYF. CDR3 in DNA: TGCGCCAGCAGCCAAGTTCACGGCTACGAGCAGTACTTC.